This T cell receptor (beta chain) came from a study of CD8 T cells in Susac syndrome. Random-hexamer reverse transcription was applied to roughly 0.5 to 1 ug RNA. TCRdb re-derived calls from the immunoSEQ multiplex PCR reads in MiXCR, one entry per CDR3 protein. Here the sample spans about 81,000 distinct CDR3 sequences, around 94% being singletons. The source material was CD8+ T cells from PBMCs. The receptor's source is a human donor with Susac syndrome.

For the CDR3, the DNA is TGTGCCAGCAGCTTACCGGGGGCAGGTGGCTACACCTTC. Residues: CASSLPGAGGYTF. The chain combines TRBV5-6 with TRBJ1-2; tentatively, D is TRBD1 (6 bases). Looked up from germline, CDR1 is SGHDT and CDR2 is YYEEEE. With 2 bases removed from V and 7 bases from J, the gap between germline ends came to 12 bases. There are 13 residues in the CDR3. The full variable domain, completed using reference TRBV5-6 and TRBJ1-2, is DAGVTQSPTHLIKTRGQQVTLRCSPKSGHDTVSWYQQALGQGPQFIFQYYEEEERQRGNFPDRFSGHQFPNYSSELNVNALLLGDSALYLCASSLPGAGGYTFGSGTRLTVV.